This is a list of T cell receptor beta chains from one sample in a study of vaccination and CD4 T cells after COVID-19. Their specific antigens are unknown. MiXCR, run by TCRdb on the PCR reads, gives a single entry per CDR3 protein. The data contain under 20,000 distinct CDR3 sequences, under 45% of them singletons. The source was CD4+ T cells from blood, cultured in vitro, collected after SARS-CoV-2 vaccination. Source of these receptors: a human donor who had recovered from COVID-19. CDR3s include the opening cysteine and the closing phenylalanine or tryptophan. D genes are given only for firm matches. Expanded clones get a size class; other rows say once, few or many, or leave the size out.

TRBV10-3	17	-	TRBD2	TRBJ2-1	CAISEPDLAGGGDEQFF	TGTGCCATCAGTGAACCCGATCTAGCGGGCGGTGGGGATGAGCAGTTCTTC
TRBV30	13	-	-	TRBJ1-5	CAWTRDSNQPQHF	TGTGCCTGGACCCGCGATAGCAATCAGCCCCAGCATTTT
TRBV7-9	15	few	-	TRBJ2-7	CASSPMGTFAYEQYF	TGTGCCAGCAGTCCCATGGGTACATTTGCCTACGAGCAGTACTTC
TRBV30	14	-	-	TRBJ2-3	CAWSPWRGEDTQYF	TGTGCCTGGAGTCCCTGGCGGGGTGAAGATACGCAGTATTTT
TRBV5-1	16	-	-	TRBJ2-5	CASSPEQGALGMPQYF	TGCGCCAGCAGCCCTGAACAGGGAGCCTTAGGCATGCCCCAGTACTTC
TRBV6-1	13	-	-	TRBJ2-5	CASSRSRSETQYF	TGTGCCAGCAGCCGTAGTCGGAGTGAGACCCAGTACTTC
TRBV7-2	17	-	-	TRBJ2-3	CASTRGAAGVSTDTQYF	TGTGCCAGCACGAGGGGGGCGGCGGGAGTTAGCACAGATACGCAGTATTTT
TRBV12-3/TRBV12-4	14	-	-	TRBJ1-4	CASAIQGIVEKLFF	TGTGCCAGCGCCATACAGGGAATCGTTGAAAAACTGTTTTTT
TRBV20-1	13	few	-	TRBJ1-2	CSARRYRNYGYTF	TGCAGTGCTAGGAGGTACAGGAACTATGGCTACACCTTC
TRBV6-1	14	-	TRBD2	TRBJ2-7	CASREREVLYEQYF	TGTGCCAGCAGGGAGCGGGAGGTTCTGTACGAGCAGTACTTC
TRBV11-2	14	-	TRBD2	TRBJ2-1	CASSFTSGTNEQFF	TGTGCCAGCAGCTTCACGAGCGGGACCAATGAGCAGTTCTTC
TRBV7-8	15	-	-	TRBJ2-7	CASSLYRGLSYEQYF	TGTGCCAGCAGCCTCTACAGGGGACTCAGCTACGAGCAGTACTTC
TRBV18	15	-	TRBD1	TRBJ2-1	CASSPDREFYNEQFF	TGTGCCAGCTCACCCGACAGGGAGTTTTACAATGAGCAGTTCTTC
TRBV30	14	-	TRBD1	TRBJ1-5	CAWNPGQVNQPQHF	TGTGCCTGGAACCCGGGACAGGTGAATCAGCCCCAGCATTTT
TRBV4-1	16	-	TRBD1	TRBJ2-7	CASSLPPGTATYEQYF	TGCGCCAGCAGCCTCCCCCCCGGGACAGCCACCTACGAGCAGTACTTC
TRBV20-1	13	-	-	TRBJ1-2	CSARSGGVRGYTF	TGCAGTGCTAGATCGGGTGGGGTACGGGGCTACACCTTC
TRBV27	12	few	-	TRBJ1-6	CASGRVNSPLHF	TGTGCCTCAGGACGGGTTAATTCACCCCTCCACTTT
TRBV12-3/TRBV12-4	15	-	TRBD1	TRBJ2-3	CASVRDRGMADTQYF	TGTGCCAGCGTTCGGGACAGGGGGATGGCAGATACGCAGTATTTT
TRBV28	15	-	-	TRBJ2-3	CASSLKLVGADTQYF	TGTGCCAGCAGTTTAAAGCTAGTCGGGGCAGATACGCAGTATTTT
TRBV7-6	13	medium-sized	-	TRBJ1-4	CASSRQTNEKLFF	TGTGCCAGCAGCCGTCAAACTAATGAAAAACTGTTTTTT
TRBV10-1	14	-	TRBD1	TRBJ2-5	CASSERQGLETQYF	TGCGCCAGCAGTGAAAGACAGGGGTTGGAAACCCAGTACTTC
TRBV25-1	15	few	-	TRBJ2-2	CASSEPGRDTGELFF	TGTGCCAGCAGTGAACCCGGGCGGGACACCGGGGAGCTGTTTTTT
TRBV19	16	large	TRBD1	TRBJ1-4	CASSTPRDRANEKLFF	TGTGCCAGTAGCACACCGCGGGACAGAGCTAATGAAAAACTGTTTTTT
TRBV2	16	-	-	TRBJ2-2	CASSRSDPANTGELFF	TGTGCCAGCAGTCGTTCCGACCCGGCGAACACCGGGGAGCTGTTTTTT
TRBV9	13	-	TRBD1	TRBJ2-5	CASSVGQGETQYF	TGTGCCAGCAGCGTAGGACAGGGAGAGACCCAGTACTTC
TRBV15	16	-	TRBD2	TRBJ2-1	CATSSGRAISYNEQFF	TGTGCCACCAGCAGCGGGAGGGCCATCTCCTACAATGAGCAGTTCTTC
TRBV29-1	10	-	TRBD1	TRBJ1-2	CSVRTGGYTF	TGCAGCGTGAGGACAGGTGGCTACACCTTC
TRBV20-1	15	few	-	TRBJ1-6	CSAKVKAGRNSPLHF	TGCAGTGCTAAGGTAAAGGCCGGCCGGAATTCACCCCTCCACTTT
TRBV29-1	14	-	-	TRBJ1-2	CSVAIQGGWNGYTF	TGCAGCGTCGCGATACAGGGTGGGTGGAATGGCTACACCTTC
TRBV6-2/TRBV6-3	15	-	-	TRBJ1-1	CASSQSPGFWTEAFF	TGTGCCAGCAGTCAGTCCCCAGGGTTCTGGACTGAAGCTTTCTTT
TRBV5-1	15	-	-	TRBJ1-2	CASSLGQPGGYGYTF	TGCGCCAGCAGCTTAGGGCAGCCGGGTGGCTATGGCTACACCTTC
TRBV7-7	14	-	TRBD1	TRBJ2-1	CASAKDRGVNEQFF	TGTGCCAGCGCAAAGGACAGGGGCGTCAATGAGCAGTTCTTC
TRBV20-1	13	medium-sized	TRBD1	TRBJ2-1	CSARDRGPNEQFF	TGCAGTGCTAGAGACAGGGGGCCGAATGAGCAGTTCTTC
TRBV6-4	13	-	TRBD1	TRBJ2-3	CASSDQGADTQYF	TGTGCCAGCAGTGACCAGGGGGCAGATACGCAGTATTTT
TRBV6-8	13	-	TRBD1	TRBJ2-1	CASSSGQGNEQFF	TGTGCCAGCAGCTCGGGACAGGGTAATGAGCAGTTCTTC
TRBV15	12	few	-	TRBJ2-1	CAIAQGEDEQFF	TGTGCCATCGCCCAAGGGGAGGATGAGCAGTTCTTC
TRBV28	16	few	-	TRBJ2-6	CASSFRLGSGANVLTF	TGTGCCAGCAGTTTTCGTCTCGGATCTGGGGCCAACGTCCTGACTTTC
TRBV6-2/TRBV6-3	13	few	-	TRBJ1-1	CASRQQTGLGAFF	TGTGCCAGCAGACAACAAACCGGGTTGGGAGCTTTCTTT
TRBV28	13	few	-	TRBJ1-5	CASSLDSNQPQHF	TGTGCCAGCAGCCTGGACAGCAATCAGCCCCAGCATTTT
TRBV7-2	13	-	-	TRBJ2-5	CASSPPGVETQYF	TGTGCCAGCAGCCCGCCAGGGGTAGAGACCCAGTACTTC
TRBV6-1	15	-	TRBD2	TRBJ2-7	CASARPTSGIYEQYF	TGTGCCAGCGCCCGCCCGACTAGCGGGATATACGAGCAGTACTTC
TRBV23-1	14	few	-	TRBJ1-1	CASPPGALNTEAFF	TGCGCCAGCCCCCCAGGGGCCTTGAACACTGAAGCTTTCTTT
TRBV20-1	12	-	-	TRBJ2-5	CSARPGPETQYF	TGCAGTGCTAGACCGGGGCCGGAGACCCAGTACTTC
TRBV6-5	14	few	-	TRBJ2-3	CASSYLRNTDTQYF	TGTGCCAGCAGTTACCTGCGGAACACAGATACGCAGTATTTT
TRBV2	12	few	TRBD1	TRBJ2-7	CASSFDRDEQYF	TGTGCCAGCAGTTTTGACAGGGACGAGCAGTACTTC